This T cell receptor beta chain was found in a study of blood T cell repertoires in COVID-19. Sequenced by immunoSEQ multiplex PCR; TCRdb stores in-frame clones only, minus some. The top ten clones hold around 3.3% of a sample with tens of thousands of clones, 85% of them seen once. The germline V and J ends were trimmed by 8 bases and 6 bases, with 8 bases remaining between them. CDR3 length: 11 amino acids. Germline CDR1 is MNHEY and CDR2 is SMNVEV (reference sequence). The sequence came from a man aged 50 to 59 with acute or convalescent COVID-19. The rearrangement joins TRBV27 to TRBJ2-1; no definite D call. The specimen was peripheral blood. The CDR3, as DNA: TGTGCCAGCCGCCAGGTCAATGAGCAGTTCTTC. Protein: CASRQVNEQFF.